This TCR beta chain emerged from a study of cytomegalovirus exposure and HLA in healthy donors (dated by TCRdb to about 2017). Background for the entire study: In an earlier analysis of roughly 590 of the donors, approximately 300 Gb of sequence data and 90 million to 130 million unique TCR beta sequences from roughly 180 million T cells were reported. An early release covering 550 to 700 HLA-typed donors comprised 250 to 350 gigabases of sequencing data and around 80 million unique TCR sequences. Among the roughly 390 genotyped donors, around 81% belonged to the genetic ancestry cluster associated with self-reported Caucasian donors. The study aimed to test whether signatures of past pathogen exposure could be identified by cataloging public T cell receptors. Using immunosequencing, the study profiled T cell repertoires from about 650 subjects and related those repertoires to cytomegalovirus serostatus. A separate validation cohort of about 110 different subjects was used in addition to the 666-subject first cohort. To predict cytomegalovirus infection status, the study brought together high-throughput TCR immunosequencing, statistical association of individual TCRs with disease status, and machine learning. To study patterns of TCR occurrence, a later analysis re-analyzed previously published TCR beta repertoires from hundreds of donors and added high-resolution HLA genotyping. The later analysis used no new phenotypic data to find candidate immune exposures, relying instead on TCR beta sequences and their occurrence across donors. An earlier analysis of around 640 of the donors used high-throughput TCR beta sequencing to judge whether each TCR beta V gene segment behaved as functional or pseudogenic. Donor age, sex, ethnicity and CMV serostatus were compiled alongside the repertoire data. A later genetic analysis took genome-wide SNP genotypes for about 55% of the 666 donors and used that subset as a discovery cohort. Every repertoire in the discovery cohort had been generated on one and the same sequencing platform. HLA typing included class I and class II loci at four-digit resolution. Typing coverage varied by locus: about 620-630 donors for A, B, C, DRB1 and DQB1; roughly 510 for DQA1; about 570 for DPA1; around 490 for DPB1. Several DR-DQ haplotypes were treated as single units for association and clustering because of strong linkage in the cohort. On average, approximately 250,000 unique TCR beta nucleotide sequences were sequenced per donor among roughly 430 genotyped donors of the cohort, with about 19% of those sequences being non-productive. General conclusions and limits of the study: Because counts were too low, around 18 rarely observed V segments, including chromosome 9 orphons, were left out of the earlier analysis of 587 of the donors. A cluster of highly shared sequence variants was judged likely to represent a technical artifact of the sequencing pipeline. This cohort had only TCR beta chains sequenced, and the lack of alpha or paired-chain data limited which features could be detected. V-gene and J-gene trimming of TCR beta chains was associated with a missense DCLRE1C variant in a later genetic analysis, and the association was replicated in an independent cohort. In a later analysis, several top co-occurrence clusters were reported to appear linked to parvovirus B19, influenza, CMV and Epstein-Barr virus. Sequencing depth was assumed to be roughly uniform across donors in the presence/absence analyses, though that assumption may not hold. In a later analysis, HLA-associated TCR beta chains showed more clonal expansion and lower generation probabilities than non-associated chains that were equally common. Because HLA typing was missing for some donors at each locus, association tests included only the typed subset. According to the authors, the approach could potentially be generalized to other disease states and immunological phenotypes. At a false discovery rate of 0.05, a later analysis linked around 17,000 TCR beta sequences to specific HLA alleles. A later analysis found that most CMV-associated TCR beta chains appeared HLA-restricted, with HLA associations seemingly driven largely by CMV exposure. A further reported finding was that TCR beta sequences accurately predicted the HLA-A and HLA-B alleles for most subjects in the first cohort. Some IMGT-functional V segments, including TRBV6-2 and TRBV6-3, could not be distinguished by the 87-base-pair reads and were therefore excluded. Correlated functional status among segregating V segments might reflect linkage disequilibrium, but an unknown experimental factor could not be ruled out. Strong co-occurrence of HLA alleles, especially DR and DQ, made assigning TCR associations to individual alleles difficult. According to a later analysis, TCR association rates differed among HLA loci, with DRB1 alleles showing the most associated TCRs and HLA-C alleles showing the fewest. In vitro tests confirmed that a few of the cytomegalovirus-associated TCR beta chains recognize cytomegalovirus antigens. A total of 150 to 200 TCR beta chains were listed by the study as associated with cytomegalovirus. In an earlier analysis of about 600 of the donors, most TCR beta V segments appeared in productive rearrangements about 90% or about 30% of the time, broadly matching IMGT annotations. The classifier was reported to diagnose cytomegalovirus status with high specificity and sensitivity in both the original cohort and the validation cohort. Compared with the approximately 720-donor mean, donors in an Asian-associated ancestry cluster had fewer N-insertions in productive TCRs, according to a later genetic analysis. For the cohort, immune exposure information was limited to CMV serostatus. Most TCR sequences were observed very rarely across donors, whereas some public TCRs were present in many individuals.

Receptors were amplified or captured by the immunoSEQ multiplex PCR assay. The multiplex PCR relied on a mix of 60 forward primers for TCR Vbeta segments and 13 reverse primers for TCR Jbeta segments. The CDR3 region of rearranged TCR beta genes was amplified from genomic DNA with a multiplex PCR assay. On the Illumina HiSeq System, the amplified TCR beta libraries were sequenced as 87-base-pair reads. The original methods were these. Across the 600 to 700 repertoires, a later analysis counted 78 million or so unique TCR beta chains, around 11 million of which were shared by at least two donors. Raw reads were error-corrected and collapsed into unique sequences by a nearest-neighbor algorithm in which closely related sequences were merged to remove PCR and sequencing errors. To assign V, D and J gene segments, CDR3 sequences were aligned to IMGT reference sequences. Each retained sequence needed at least a six-nucleotide match to both a V gene segment and a J gene segment. Rearrangements were classified as productive when the CDR3 lacked stop codons and remained in frame with V and J, and all other rearrangements were classified as non-productive. Following IMGT convention, CDR3 was defined as the stretch from the second conserved V-encoded cysteine to the conserved J-encoded phenylalanine. In an earlier analysis of 500 to 650 of the donors, sequences lacking an unambiguous match to a single V gene segment were excluded. In an earlier analysis of approximately 500 of the donors, a V segment was called functional when productive rearrangements were above 56.7%, and segregating when the standard deviation between donors exceeded 5%. A statistical classification framework was built to diagnose cytomegalovirus status from the catalog of TCR beta chain sequences. A later analysis assigned V and J genes by comparing TCR nucleotide sequences with IMGT/GENE-DB human TR gene sequences. A later analysis assigned CDR3 sequences and most-parsimonious VDJ recombination scenarios with the TCRdist pipeline. A later analysis defined each TCR beta chain by its CDR3 amino acid sequence plus V-gene family, and excluded reads lacking a unique V-gene family. In a later analysis, 450 to 600 highly shared, low-generation-probability nucleotide sequences were removed to address suspected cross-contamination and a sequencing artifact. In a later analysis, a clonal expansion index was calculated for each public chain from normalized within-repertoire ranks of inferred template counts. A later analysis computed generation probabilities with a VDJ recombination model fitted to out-of-frame rearrangements, and checked the results against IGoR. In a later analysis, hypergeometric tests were used to score TCR-TCR, TCR-HLA and TCR-CMV co-occurrence, with a repertoire-size bias correction applied to TCR pairs. In a later analysis, false discovery rates were estimated by permuting HLA or CMV assignments 20 times. In a later analysis, co-occurring TCRs were grouped with DBSCAN, and TCRdist sequence similarity was added when clustering was performed within HLA-allele-positive subsets. Repertoires with fewer than 30,000 or more than 120,000 public chains, plus five repertoires with anomalous nucleotide sharing, were excluded from co-occurrence clustering. TCRdb stores this immuneACCESS table with in-frame sequences only. Part of the clones is absent; in the studies checked, under half of the shortfall reflects unresolved V genes, and no reason is known for the rest. V and J calls and clone size are given by that table; D and trimming were obtained from the DNA. The sample profile shows approximately 150,000 clones; around 80% of them were found once. The top ten clones comprise 1.4% of the sample.

Points on this clone: There is no known antigen for this receptor. Within one base of it there is no much larger clone, and no base qualities were kept.

CDR1 and CDR2, per the germline V gene, are SGHDN and FVKESK. The germline V and J ends show losses of 3 bases and 3 bases respectively, and no gene match explains 4 bases of the junction. The CDR3 goes from the cysteine to the phenylalanine over 14 residues. The entry retains the CDR3 DNA only, 42 bases that are in frame from base 1. The cohort consisted of more than 650 healthy bone marrow donors. Cohort members were all nominally healthy when sampled, although unrecorded immune exposures were likely present. The donor was CMV seropositive and was included in the group of 250 to 300 seropositive cohort members. A peripheral blood sample was collected from each donor, and TCR beta sequencing was performed on peripheral blood mononuclear cells. Genomic DNA extraction from the blood cell samples was performed with the Qiagen DNeasy Blood Extraction Kit.

The chain is encoded by TRBV14 joined to TRBJ2-7; 8 of the junction bases match TRBD2. The sequenced material came from PBMCs. This clonotype originated in a woman aged 25 to 45 in good health and CMV-seropositive. The DNA sequence follows: TGTGCCAGCAGCCATTTAGCGGGACTCTACGAGCAGTACTTC. This sequence encodes CASSHLAGLYEQYF. Outside the CDR3, residues come from the reference TRBV14 and TRBJ2-7 proteins, so the full variable domain is: EAGVTQFPSHSVIEKGQTVTLRCDPISGHDNLYWYRRVMGKEIKFLLHFVKESKQDESGMPNNRFLAERTGGTYSTLKVQPAELEDSGVYFCASSHLAGLYEQYFGPGTRLTVT.